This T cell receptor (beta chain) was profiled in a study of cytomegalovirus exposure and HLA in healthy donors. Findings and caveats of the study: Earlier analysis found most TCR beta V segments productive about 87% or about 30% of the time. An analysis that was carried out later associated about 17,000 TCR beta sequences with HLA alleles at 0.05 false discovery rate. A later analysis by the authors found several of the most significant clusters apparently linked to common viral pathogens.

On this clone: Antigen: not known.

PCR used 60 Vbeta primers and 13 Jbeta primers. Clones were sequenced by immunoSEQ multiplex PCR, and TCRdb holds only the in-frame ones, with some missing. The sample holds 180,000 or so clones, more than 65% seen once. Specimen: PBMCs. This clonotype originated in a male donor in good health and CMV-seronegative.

CDR3 nucleotide sequence: TGTGCCAGTAGTATAGGGACACAAAATCAGCCCCAGCATTTT. Amino acids: CASSIGTQNQPQHF. The genes are TRBV19 and TRBJ1-5; D perhaps matches TRBD1 (5 bases). The germline V and J ends were trimmed by 1 base and 4 bases, with 8 bases remaining between them. The CDR3 has 14 amino acids. Germline V gene data show CDR1 as LNHDA and CDR2 as SQIVND (reference sequence).